The rows below give T cell receptor beta chains drawn from one sample of a study of patients and donors after allogeneic stem cell transplantation. Each CDR3 protein gets one entry after TCRdb re-called the RT-PCR reads with MiXCR. The data hold about a million distinct CDR3 sequences, with approximately 18% observed a single time. Sequenced sample: blood, either unsorted or a sorted T cell fraction (not recorded which). The source is a human donor who was either an allogeneic HSCT recipient or a stem cell or donor lymphocyte infusion donor (not recorded which). It is not recorded whose cells these are; they may come from a transplant donor. Each CDR3 is given with its conserved first and last residue. The D gene is left open where the match is weak. Size values are once, few and many counts, or a class for expanded clones, and some rows have none.

size: .; J: TRBJ1-5; D: .; V: TRBV5-6; CDR3: CASSSRGRTNQPQHF; DNA: TGTGCCAGCAGCTCGCGGGGTCGGACCAATCAGCCCCAGCATTTT
size: .; J: TRBJ2-5; D: TRBD2; V: TRBV20-1; CDR3: CSARDLGLAGDGPEDYF; DNA: TGCAGTGCTAGAGATCTGGGACTAGCGGGGGACGGTCCCGAGGATTACTTC
size: once; J: TRBJ2-7; D: .; V: TRBV29-1; CDR3: CSVVPFVKTEANEQYF; DNA: TGCAGCGTTGTCCCGTTCGTTAAAACCGAGGCAAACGAGCAGTACTTC
size: few; J: TRBJ1-4; D: TRBD1; V: TRBV5-1; CDR3: CASSFGTGVTNEKLFF; DNA: TGCGCCAGCAGCTTTGGGACAGGGGTAACTAATGAAAAACTGTTTTTT
size: few; J: TRBJ2-7; D: .; V: TRBV28; CDR3: CASSLMGTYEQYF; DNA: TGTGCCAGCAGTTTAATGGGGACCTACGAGCAGTACTTC
size: .; J: TRBJ1-4; D: .; V: TRBV7-9; CDR3: CASSFSRQWDEKLFF; DNA: TGTGCCAGCAGCTTTTCCCGACAGTGGGATGAAAAACTGTTTTTT
size: few; J: TRBJ2-3; D: .; V: TRBV27; CDR3: CASSFAGSAQYF; DNA: TGTGCCAGCAGTTTCGCGGGATCCGCGCAGTATTTT
size: .; J: TRBJ2-4; D: .; V: TRBV7-8; CDR3: CASSPGRGSKNIQYF; DNA: TGTGCCAGCAGCCCCGGTCGAGGGAGTAAAAACATTCAGTACTTC
size: few; J: TRBJ2-6; D: .; V: TRBV7-3; CDR3: CASSPDGQANVLTF; DNA: TGTGCCAGCAGCCCCGATGGGCAGGCCAACGTCCTGACTTTC
size: .; J: TRBJ2-2; D: .; V: TRBV5-6; CDR3: CASSLSPRRRGTGELFF; DNA: TGTGCCAGCAGCTTGTCACCCCGGCGCCGGGGCACCGGGGAGCTGTTTTTT
size: few; J: TRBJ1-2; D: .; V: TRBV7-9; CDR3: CASSLAEGPSGGYTF; DNA: TGTGCCAGCAGCTTAGCGGAGGGCCCCTCAGGGGGCTACACCTTC
size: few; J: TRBJ2-1; D: .; V: TRBV6-1; CDR3: CASSKSGTSYNEQFF; DNA: TGTGCCAGCAGCAAATCAGGGACCTCCTACAATGAGCAGTTCTTC
size: many; J: TRBJ2-5; D: .; V: TRBV12-3/TRBV12-4; CDR3: CASSPHAETQYF; DNA: TGTGCCAGCAGTCCTCACGCAGAGACCCAGTACTTC
size: .; J: TRBJ2-1; D: TRBD2; V: TRBV7-9; CDR3: CASSFALAGGSNEQFF; DNA: TGTGCCAGCAGCTTCGCACTAGCGGGAGGGTCCAATGAGCAGTTCTTC
size: few; J: TRBJ2-3; D: .; V: TRBV12-3/TRBV12-4; CDR3: CATHVGPPDTQYF; DNA: TGTGCCACCCACGTCGGGCCGCCAGATACGCAGTATTTT
size: .; J: TRBJ1-5; D: TRBD1; V: TRBV20-1; CDR3: CSALFGDSSNQPQHF; DNA: TGCAGTGCTCTGTTCGGGGACAGTAGCAATCAGCCCCAGCATTTT
size: few; J: TRBJ1-5; D: .; V: TRBV20-1; CDR3: CSASPRNQPQHF; DNA: TGCAGTGCGTCGCCACGGAATCAGCCCCAGCATTTT
size: few; J: TRBJ1-1; D: .; V: TRBV29-1; CDR3: CSVPRRPNTEAFF; DNA: TGCAGCGTGCCTAGACGGCCGAACACTGAAGCTTTCTTT
size: few; J: TRBJ2-3; D: TRBD2; V: TRBV29-1; CDR3: CSVSGSFTDTQYF; DNA: TGCAGCGTTAGCGGGAGTTTTACAGATACGCAGTATTTT
size: few; J: TRBJ2-7; D: TRBD1; V: TRBV5-1; CDR3: CASSLAGQGYYEQYF; DNA: TGCGCCAGCAGCTTGGCGGGACAGGGATATTACGAGCAGTACTTC
size: few; J: TRBJ2-3; D: .; V: TRBV5-1; CDR3: CASSLVPRADTQYF; DNA: TGCGCCAGCAGCTTGGTTCCGCGGGCAGATACGCAGTATTTT
size: few; J: TRBJ2-1; D: TRBD1; V: TRBV24-1; CDR3: CATSDPRQGIANEQFF; DNA: TGTGCCACCAGTGACCCACGACAGGGTATCGCCAATGAGCAGTTCTTC
size: many; J: TRBJ2-5; D: .; V: TRBV20-1; CDR3: CSARDLGQETQYF; DNA: TGCAGTGCTAGAGACCTCGGGCAAGAGACCCAGTACTTC
size: few; J: TRBJ2-1; D: .; V: TRBV10-3; CDR3: CAISGVSYNEQFF; DNA: TGTGCCATCAGTGGGGTGTCCTACAATGAGCAGTTCTTC